The 15 T cell receptor beta chains given below trace back to one sample, sequenced in a study of human T cells and chemical hapten exposure (dated by TCRdb to the early 2020s). Read against the paper, the sample's time point label means: healthy volunteer bleed at 2 weeks. Total RNA was extracted from unfractionated whole blood collected in Tempus Blood RNA tubes. The library was generated by RACE. Sequencing used a NextSeq 500. TCRdb passed the public sequencing reads through fastp at Q25 and MiXCR, retaining productive beta sequences. Each entry merges the rows of one CDR3 protein and shows their most common DNA and genes. In all, the sample holds roughly 130,000 distinct CDR3 sequences, and approximately 10% of those were seen once. The top ten constitute about 2% of the sample. Sequenced sample: whole blood. These receptors all stem from a male donor in good health. Some clones in this sample may be carry-over from other donors' samples.

This clonotype was counted ten times or more. The chain is built from TRBV27 and TRBJ2-1; TRBD1 agrees at 10 bases. The CDR3 has 18 residues. Trimming removed 3 bases from V and 0 bases from J; junction bases left unmatched: 8. CDR1 and CDR2 (germline): MNHEY, SMNVEV (reference sequence). In DNA, the CDR3 is TGTGCCAGCAGTTTGGGGACAGGGGCCCCGAGCTCCTACAATGAGCAGTTCTTC. It encodes CASSLGTGAPSSYNEQFF.

This clonotype was detected many times. The chain uses TRBV29-1 and TRBJ2-7; 8 nucleotides agree with TRBD2. The J segment lost 2 bases and the V segment lost 5 bases, leaving 8 bases of the junction unmatched. Per germline, CDR1 SQVTM and CDR2 ANQGSEA. The CDR3 extends over 14 amino acids. CDR3 region: CSVHTSGTTYEQYF. The DNA for the CDR3 is TGCAGCGTTCATACTAGCGGAACGACCTACGAGCAGTACTTC.

This clonotype was recorded a few times. The chain joins TRBV12-3 or TRBV12-4 to TRBJ2-5, with D possibly being TRBD1 (5 bases). V lost 3 bases to trimming and J lost 4 bases, with 9 bases between them. The CDR3 spans 13 residues. The CDR3 spells CASSFHRGETQYF. CDR3 sequence (DNA): TGTGCCAGCAGTTTTCATAGGGGAGAGACCCAGTACTTC.

The chain combines TRBV12-3 or TRBV12-4 with TRBJ2-1; the D gene could be TRBD1 or TRBD2 (5 bases each). This CDR3 spans 14 amino acids. V was trimmed by 7 bases and J by 6 bases, leaving 16 bases between them. The CDR3 DNA reads TGTGCCAGCACCCCGGGACGCCCTTCCAATGAGCAGTTCTTC. Amino acid sequence: CASTPGRPSNEQFF.

The chain has TRBV19 and TRBJ1-5, with 9 bases aligning to TRBD1. The germline gives CDR1 LNHDA, CDR2 SQIVND (reference sequence). Trimming at V came to 4 bases and at J to 4 bases, leaving 14 bases not matched to a gene. The CDR3 sequence is 18 residues long. The CDR3 bases are TGTGCCAGTAGTACCCCTCCCGGGACAGGGCGGGAGAATCAGCCCCAGCATTTT. It specifies CASSTPPGTGRENQPQHF. The full variable domain, completed using reference TRBV19 and TRBJ1-5, is DGGITQSPKYLFRKEGQNVTLSCEQNLNHDAMYWYRQDPGQGLRLIYYSQIVNDFQKGDIAEGYSVSREKKESFPLTVTSAQKNPTAFYLCASSTPPGTGRENQPQHFGDGTRLSIL.

The CDR3, as DNA: TGCGCCAGCAGCTCTGGACAGCGGGAAAAACTGTTTTTT. Its translation is CASSSGQREKLFF. This chain joins TRBV5-1 and TRBJ1-4; perhaps TRBD1 as D (6 bases). The CDR3 runs to 13 residues. Per germline, CDR1 SGHRS and CDR2 YFSETQ. The germline V and J ends were trimmed by 3 bases and 8 bases, with 11 bases remaining between them.

This clonotype was observed a few times. V and J are TRBV6-1 and TRBJ1-2; D call uncertain. Trimming left V 7 bases short and J 6 bases short, with 15 bases between. This CDR3 spans 13 amino acids. Germline values: CDR1 MNHNS, CDR2 SASEGT. In nucleotides, the CDR3 is TGTGCCAGCACCCAGGTGGTTAGGAATGGCTACACCTTC. This encodes CASTQVVRNGYTF.

A note on this clonotype: This may come from a read error, since a much larger clone is one base off. The chain uses TRBV6-5 and TRBJ1-5; D gene unclear. This CDR3 has 17 amino acids. V shed 0 bases and J shed 6 bases, with 18 bases lying between them. Germline loops: CDR1 MNHEY, CDR2 SVGAGI. DNA for the CDR3: TGTGCCAGCAGTTACTCAGGCCCCCCGGGCGGCAGTCAGCCCCAGCATTTT. This gives the protein CASSYSGPPGGSQPQHF.

This sequence joins TRBV10-3 and TRBJ1-1; D remains unclear. Trimming took 0 bases from V and 3 from J, leaving 5 bases between them. CDR3 length: 13 residues. The germline V gene has CDR1 ENHRY and CDR2 SYGVKD. DNA for the CDR3: TGTGCCATCAGTGAGTCGGGAGACACTGAAGCTTTCTTT. Its protein product is CAISESGDTEAFF.

This clonotype was seen a handful of times. This chain joins TRBV7-6 and TRBJ2-5; possibly TRBD1 or TRBD2 for D (6 bases each). V lost 5 bases to trimming and J lost 5 bases, with 21 bases between them. Germline loops: CDR1 SGHVS, CDR2 FNYEAQ. This CDR3 region has 16 residues. DNA of the CDR3: TGTGCCAGCAGCCTCCGCCCCGGGGGCGCAGGGGAGACCCAGTACTTC. Its protein product is CASSLRPGGAGETQYF.

There are a few counts of this clonotype. This chain uses TRBV15 with TRBJ2-2; unclear D gene. V was shortened by 4 bases and J by 0 bases, with 9 bases between the two germline ends. This CDR3 comprises 15 residues. Germline V lookup: CDR1 LNHNV, CDR2 YYDKDF (reference sequence). The CDR3 is CATSTDSSNTGELFF. In nucleotides, the CDR3 is TGTGCCACCAGCACCGACTCATCGAACACCGGGGAGCTGTTTTTT.

V is TRBV4-1 and J is TRBJ1-2, with D maybe TRBD1 (5 bases). The V end was cut by 3 bases, the J end by 7 bases, with 15 bases between. Germline lookup yields CDR1 MGHRA and CDR2 YSYEKL. The CDR3 extends over 14 amino acids. CDR3 protein: CASSQIEGVSGYTF. The DNA for the CDR3 is TGCGCCAGCAGCCAGATTGAAGGGGTGAGTGGCTACACCTTC.

This clonotype was picked up a small number of times. The chain joins TRBV3-1 to TRBJ1-1, with 10 bases fitting TRBD1. This CDR3 comprises 16 residues. Per the germline V gene, CDR1 is LGHDT and CDR2 is YNNKEL (reference sequence). The J segment lost 7 bases and the V segment lost 7 bases, leaving 15 bases of the junction unmatched. The DNA of the CDR3 is TGTGCCAGCACCTCCCGGGTGGACAGGGGGAATGGTGAAGCTTTCTTT. It codes for CASTSRVDRGNGEAFF. Full variable domain (outside the CDR3, taken from reference TRBV3-1 and TRBJ1-1): DTAVSQTPKYLVTQMGNDKSIKCEQNLGHDTMYWYKQDSKKFLKIMFSYNNKELIINETVPNRFSPKSPDKAHLNLHINSLELGDSAVYFCASTSRVDRGNGEAFFGQGTRLTVV.

The genes are TRBV20-1 and TRBJ1-2; D not certain. Deletions cut 3 bases from V and 8 bases from J, with 13 bases between. CDR3 length: 12 amino acids. Per the germline V gene, CDR1 is DFQATT and CDR2 is SNEGSKA (reference sequence). The CDR3 region is CSARSQLGGYTF. In DNA form, the CDR3 reads TGCAGTGCTAGGAGCCAGCTCGGGGGCTACACCTTC.

This clonotype was seen at least ten times. The chain has TRBV29-1 and TRBJ2-7; D remains unclear. Trimming pared 4 bases from V and 2 bases from J, leaving 3 bases between. CDR3 length: 10 residues. Germline V gene lookup returns CDR1 SQVTM and CDR2 ANQGSEA. The chain's CDR3 is CSVGTYEQYF. In nucleotides, the CDR3 is TGCAGCGTTGGAACCTACGAGCAGTACTTC.